This TCR beta chain was observed in a study of T cell responses to AZD1222 COVID-19 vaccine. Points from the study as a whole: Of the AZD1222 recipients, only 5 or 6 were seropositive at baseline.

Repertoires were generated with immunoSEQ multiplex PCR, while TCRdb's copy carries only in-frame clones and drops some. Here the sample spans about 110,000 clones, approximately 92% being singletons. Germline CDR1 and CDR2: SGHDT and YYEEEE. V gave up 2 bases and J gave up 3 bases, with 12 bases separating them. This CDR3 has 15 residues. Comments on this clone: Its antigen is not identified.

The clonotype originates from an adult who received the AZD1222 COVID-19 vaccine. The sample in question was peripheral blood, obtained 28 days after the second AZD1222 dose. The chain carries TRBV5-6 and TRBJ2-4; either TRBD1 or TRBD2 may fit D (5 bases each). The CDR3 nucleotides read TGTGCCAGCAGCTTAGAGGGGATGGTCAAAAACATTCAGTACTTC. As protein: CASSLEGMVKNIQYF.